This TCR beta chain was obtained from a study of tumor and adjacent non-tumor tissue in lung cancer. General observations from the study: Top 100 clones took a larger repertoire share in normal lung.

The length of the CDR3 is 13 residues. The V gene's germline CDR1 is MGHRA and CDR2 YSYEKL. With 0 bases removed from V and 12 bases from J, the gap between germline ends came to 14 bases. For this clonotype: Its antigen is still unknown.

Three rounds of nested PCR, following a modified ARM-PCR protocol, produced the TCRbeta library. TCRdb reprocessed the multiplex PCR reads via MiXCR and lists one record per CDR3 protein. The sample yields about 67,000 distinct CDR3 sequences, about 77% seen once. This sample's RNA came from whole unsorted tissue. Distant lung tissue was collected more than 3 cm away from the tumor edge. V usage is TRBV4-1 and J usage is TRBJ1-1; D is ambiguous. This receptor was identified in a man aged 55 to 70 with non-small cell lung cancer. The sample comprised distant non-tumor lung tissue. CDR3: CASSQDPWEVSFF. CDR3 coding DNA: TGCGCCAGCAGCCAAGATCCCTGGGAAGTGTCTTTCTTT.